These 23 T cell receptor beta chains originate from one sample sequenced in a study of T cell changes during pregnancy in multiple sclerosis. Sequencing was performed with immunoSEQ multiplex PCR; in TCRdb, only in-frame clones are kept and a portion is missing. The data contain approximately 80,000 clones, around 93% of them singletons. The sample was peripheral blood, taken in the second trimester of pregnancy. The receptors stem from a female donor in good health, enrolled as a control in a pregnancy study.

This chain joins TRBV19 and TRBJ2-5, with TRBD2 matching over 10 bases. CDR1 and CDR2 from the germline V gene are LNHDA and SQIVND (reference sequence). The CDR3 length is 16 residues. With V trimmed by 5 bases and J by 1 base, 7 bases remained unmatched. CDR3 sequence (DNA): TGTGCCAGTAGTGGAATGCTAGCGGGGGCCCAAGAGACCCAGTACTTC. It yields the protein CASSGMLAGAQETQYF. The full variable domain, completed using reference TRBV19 and TRBJ2-5, is DGGITQSPKYLFRKEGQNVTLSCEQNLNHDAMYWYRQDPGQGLRLIYYSQIVNDFQKGDIAEGYSVSREKKESFPLTVTSAQKNPTAFYLCASSGMLAGAQETQYFGPGTRLLVL.

V usage is TRBV9 and J usage is TRBJ2-3, with 7 bases fitting TRBD2. Germline CDR1 SGDLS, CDR2 YYNGEE. The CDR3 has 15 amino acids. Germline trimming cut 0 bases from V and 4 bases from J; bases unmatched to any gene: 5. Written as DNA, the CDR3 is TGTGCCAGCAGCGTAGTCCCCAGCGGGGCAGATACGCAGTATTTT. Translating it yields CASSVVPSGADTQYF.

The chain employs TRBV2 and TRBJ1-4, with 8 bases aligning to TRBD1. Per the germline V gene, CDR1 is SNHLY and CDR2 is FYNNEI. CDR3 length: 14 amino acids. V shed 5 bases and J 6 bases; nucleotides not matched to a gene: 5. DNA of the CDR3: TGTGCCAGCAGTCGGGACAGGTCGGATGAAAAACTGTTTTTT. As protein: CASSRDRSDEKLFF.

The CDR3 region is CASSSRVSGGDTQYF. In DNA form, the CDR3 reads TGTGCCAGCAGCTCCAGGGTGAGTGGTGGAGATACGCAGTATTTT. The chain recombines TRBV7-8 with TRBJ2-3, with a possible D match to TRBD1 (5 bases). V lost 4 bases and J lost 5, with 16 bases in between. Per germline, CDR1 SGHVS and CDR2 FQNEAQ. The CDR3 runs to 15 residues. Complete variable domain (other parts from reference TRBV7-8 and TRBJ2-3): GAGVSQSPRYKVAKRGQDVALRCDPISGHVSLFWYQQALGQGPEFLTYFQNEAQLDKSGLPSDRFFAERPEGSVSTLKIQRTQQEDSAVYLCASSSRVSGGDTQYFGPGTRLTVL.

The genes are TRBV11-3 and TRBJ2-5, with TRBD2 matching over 13 bases. Germline CDR1 reads SGHNT; CDR2 reads YENEEA. Trimming cost V 1 base and J 5 bases; bases outside gene matches: 4. The CDR3 extends over 16 amino acids. CDR3 region: CASSLGTSGGEETQYF. The CDR3 DNA follows: TGTGCCAGCAGCTTAGGGACTAGCGGGGGAGAGGAGACCCAGTACTTC.

The genes are TRBV7-2 and TRBJ1-4; 7 nucleotides agree with TRBD1. The CDR3 has 14 residues. V was clipped by 4 bases and J by 4 bases; unmatched bases: 3. In germline, CDR1 is SGHTA, CDR2 FQGNSA. CDR3 nucleotide sequence: TGTGCCAGCAGCTATGACAGGGTTAATGAAAAACTGTTTTTT. It codes for CASSYDRVNEKLFF. The complete variable domain, with remaining parts taken from reference TRBV7-2 and TRBJ1-4, reads GAGVSQSPSNKVTEKGKDVELRCDPISGHTALYWYRQSLGQGLEFLIYFQGNSAPDKSGLPSDRFSAERTGGSVSTLTIQRTQQEDSAVYLCASSYDRVNEKLFFGSGTQLSVL.

The chain has TRBV19 and TRBJ1-2, with 8 positions matching TRBD1. The CDR3 is made up of 15 amino acids. Germline-derived CDR1 and CDR2 are LNHDA and SQIVND (reference sequence). V shed 6 bases and J 0 bases; nucleotides not matched to a gene: 6. This CDR3 is CASSRQGLANYGYTF. In nucleotides, the CDR3 is TGTGCCAGTAGCCGACAGGGGCTCGCTAACTATGGCTACACCTTC.

The chain carries TRBV7-3 and TRBJ1-1, with TRBD1 identical over 9 bases. Germline CDR1 reads SGHTA; CDR2 reads FQGTGA. The length of the CDR3 is 13 residues. V was pared by 3 bases and J by 13 bases, with 9 bases of the junction left unmatched. CDR3 nucleotide sequence: TGTGCCAGCAGCTTCCCCGGGACAGGGAACGTTTTCTTT. This codes for CASSFPGTGNVFF. The full variable domain, in which reference TRBV7-3 and TRBJ1-1 provide the parts outside the CDR3, is GAGVSQTPSNKVTEKGKYVELRCDPISGHTALYWYRQSLGQGPEFLIYFQGTGAADDSGLPNDRFFAVRPEGSVSTLKIQRTERGDSAVYLCASSFPGTGNVFFGQGTRLTVV.

V and J are TRBV7-9 and TRBJ1-2; the D is unclear. Trimming left V 1 base short and J 6 bases short, with 6 bases between. CDR1 and CDR2 (germline): SEHNR, FQNEAQ (reference sequence). CDR3 length: 12 residues. The CDR3 nucleotides read TGTGCCAGCAGCTTAGACGGGAATGGCTACACCTTC. Translating gives CASSLDGNGYTF.

The V call is TRBV6-1, the J call TRBJ1-1; D might be TRBD1 (6 bases). V lost 6 bases, J lost 1 base, and 12 bases lay in between. The CDR3 runs to 14 residues. CDR1 is MNHNS and CDR2 is SASEGT in the germline V gene. DNA for the CDR3: TGTGCCAGCAGCGTACAGGGTGCGAACACTGAAGCTTTCTTT. Translated: CASSVQGANTEAFF.

The J gene is TRBJ1-2, the V gene TRBV13; 7 bases fit TRBD1. This CDR3 region has 14 residues. The J segment lost 4 bases and the V segment lost 0 bases, leaving 2 bases of the junction unmatched. Germline V gives CDR1 PRHDT, CDR2 FYEKMQ (reference sequence). The CDR3 DNA follows: TGTGCCAGCAGCTTAGGCCAGGGGGGCTATGGCTACACCTTC. Its protein product is CASSLGQGGYGYTF.

This clone turned up a few times. The chain combines TRBV30 with TRBJ1-1; the match to TRBD1 covers 9 bases. The germline V gene has CDR1 GTSNPN and CDR2 SVGIG (reference sequence). CDR3 size: 14 residues. V was clipped by 1 base and J by 4 bases; unmatched bases: 4. CDR3 coding DNA: TGTGCCTGGAGTGACAGGGGGCGATTCACTGAAGCTTTCTTT. It specifies CAWSDRGRFTEAFF.

This clone showed up just once. The rearrangement links TRBV30 to TRBJ1-2; D uncertain. The V end was cut by 1 base, the J end by 0 bases, with 6 bases between. This CDR3 has 13 residues. CDR1 is GTSNPN and CDR2 is SVGIG in the germline V gene (reference sequence). The CDR3 spells CAWSGQANYGYTF. The CDR3 DNA reads TGTGCCTGGAGTGGGCAGGCTAACTATGGCTACACCTTC. Looking up the rest from reference TRBV30 and TRBJ1-2 gives the full variable domain: SQTIHQWPATLVQPVGSPLSLECTVEGTSNPNLYWYRQAAGRGLQLLFYSVGIGQISSEVPQNLSASRPQDRQFILSSKKLLLSDSGFYLCAWSGQANYGYTFGSGTRLTVV.

The chain employs TRBV6-6 and TRBJ1-5; tentatively, D is TRBD1 (5 bases). Trimming cost V 7 bases and J 0 bases, with 13 bases left between them. Germline CDR1 reads MNHNY; CDR2 reads SVGAGI (reference sequence). CDR3 length: 15 amino acids. CDR3 protein: CASIRVSGSNQPQHF. The CDR3 DNA reads as TGTGCCAGCATCAGGGTGAGTGGTAGCAATCAGCCCCAGCATTTT.

V usage is TRBV7-9 and J usage is TRBJ2-6, with TRBD2 identical over 10 bases. Germline V gives CDR1 SEHNR, CDR2 FQNEAQ (reference sequence). The V gene end was trimmed by 5 bases and the J gene end by 2 bases; junction bases not matched to a gene: 6. This CDR3 is built from 17 residues. DNA of the CDR3: TGTGCCAGCAGCGTTAGCGGGGGGATAGCTGGGGCCAACGTCCTGACTTTC. Its translation is CASSVSGGIAGANVLTF.

The chain carries TRBV11-3 and TRBJ2-7; maybe TRBD2 (6 bases). Germline V CDR1 and CDR2: SGHNT, YENEEA. CDR3 size: 18 residues. V was cut by 3 bases and J by 0 bases, with 21 bases left in between. This chain's CDR3 is CASSFGGLAAFYSYEQYF. The CDR3 DNA is TGTGCCAGCAGCTTCGGGGGTTTAGCCGCTTTCTACTCCTACGAGCAGTACTTC.

The V gene is TRBV11-3, the J gene TRBJ1-4; 9 bases align to TRBD1. The CDR3 consists of 15 residues. J gave up 4 bases and V 5 bases, and 5 bases lay outside the gene matches. Germline V gene data show CDR1 as SGHNT and CDR2 as YENEEA. The CDR3 DNA is TGTGCCAGCAGCCGCCAGGGACAGGGTAATGAAAAACTGTTTTTT. Amino acid sequence: CASSRQGQGNEKLFF.

The chain recombines TRBV11-3 with TRBJ2-4; no clear D. The CDR3 spans 13 residues. Looked up from germline, CDR1 is SGHNT and CDR2 is YENEEA. The V and J ends lost 6 bases and 1 base respectively, with 7 bases between them. CDR3 amino acids: CASSSGAKNIQYF. The CDR3 DNA reads TGTGCCAGCAGTTCGGGTGCCAAAAACATTCAGTACTTC. The complete variable domain, with remaining parts taken from reference TRBV11-3 and TRBJ2-4, reads EAGVVQSPRYKIIEKKQPVAFWCNPISGHNTLYWYLQNLGQGPELLIRYENEEAVDDSQLPKDRFSAERLKGVDSTLKIQPAELGDSAVYLCASSSGAKNIQYFGAGTRLSVL.

This clone occurred once. The chain links TRBV7-6 to TRBJ1-1; 9 bases match TRBD1. Germline CDR1 reads SGHVS; CDR2 reads FNYEAQ. This CDR3 comprises 16 residues. Germline trimming cut 2 bases from V and 5 bases from J; bases unmatched to any gene: 9. CDR3 sequence: CASSLLDRGVNTEAFF. The CDR3 DNA reads as TGTGCCAGCAGCTTATTAGACAGGGGGGTTAATACTGAAGCTTTCTTT.

This chain connects TRBV19 to TRBJ1-1, with D unclear. CDR3 size: 14 residues. The V gene's germline CDR1 is LNHDA and CDR2 SQIVND (reference sequence). The V end was cut by 3 bases, the J end by 0 bases, with 8 bases between. For the CDR3, the DNA is TGTGCCAGTAGTATGAACAGTTTGAACACTGAAGCTTTCTTT. Translated: CASSMNSLNTEAFF.

In this sample, this clone turned up once. V is TRBV6-5 and J is TRBJ1-1; 7 positions match TRBD1. V lost 4 bases and J lost 2; bases outside the gene matches: 7. This CDR3 spans 15 amino acids. The germline gives CDR1 MNHEY, CDR2 SVGAGI. The CDR3 here is CASSSTGTVNTEAFF. The CDR3 nucleotides read TGTGCCAGCAGTTCAACCGGGACAGTTAACACTGAAGCTTTCTTT.

The CDR3 loop reads CASQGVSNQPQHF. The CDR3 DNA reads as TGTGCATCACAGGGGGTAAGCAATCAGCCCCAGCATTTT. This chain links TRBV11-2 with TRBJ1-5; 8 positions match TRBD1. The germline CDR1 and CDR2 sequences are SGHAT and FQNNGV. This CDR3 contains 13 residues.

This chain uses TRBV2 with TRBJ1-5, with D unresolved. The germline V gene has CDR1 SNHLY and CDR2 FYNNEI. Trimming pared 5 bases from V and 8 bases from J, leaving 19 bases between. The CDR3 sequence is 15 residues long. CDR3 nucleotides: TGTGCCAGCAGTCCAAGAGAGAGGGTGAGAGAGCCCCAGCATTTT. Its protein product is CASSPRERVREPQHF.